Described below is a single T cell receptor (beta chain) sequence and its context. Its target is not known. These data come from a study of cytomegalovirus exposure and HLA in healthy donors. Whole-study context: Early released data had about 85 million unique TCRs, all coming from HLA-typed donors. Study-wide points: TCR beta V- and J-gene trimming, according to a later analysis, was linked to a missense DCLRE1C variant.

Primers for the PCR totalled 60 Vbeta and 13 Jbeta. Some clones are missing from TCRdb's copy, which holds only in-frame ones; the method was immunoSEQ multiplex PCR. The table shows under 200,000 clones, with approximately 80% occurring only once. CDR3 length: 13 amino acids. V was pared by 11 bases and J by 6 bases, with 12 bases of the junction left unmatched. In germline, CDR1 is SNHLY, CDR2 FYNNEI. This clonotype originated in a woman under 40 in good health and CMV-seronegative. The chain combines TRBV2 with TRBJ1-1; 7 bases fit TRBD1. Sequenced material: PBMCs. The CDR3 loop reads CAGNRGWGAEAFF. The CDR3 coding sequence is TGTGCCGGAAACAGGGGCTGGGGCGCTGAAGCTTTCTTT.